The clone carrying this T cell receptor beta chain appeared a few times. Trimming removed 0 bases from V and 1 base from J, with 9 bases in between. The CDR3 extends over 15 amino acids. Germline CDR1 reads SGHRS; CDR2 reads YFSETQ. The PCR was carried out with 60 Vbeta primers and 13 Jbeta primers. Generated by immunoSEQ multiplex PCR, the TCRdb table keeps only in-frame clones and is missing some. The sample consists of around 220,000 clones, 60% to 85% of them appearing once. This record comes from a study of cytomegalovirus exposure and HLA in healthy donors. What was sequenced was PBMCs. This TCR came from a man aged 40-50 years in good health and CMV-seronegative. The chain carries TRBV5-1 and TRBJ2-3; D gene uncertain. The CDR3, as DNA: TGCGCCAGCAGCTTGGGTACTACCCGCACAGATACGCAGTATTTT. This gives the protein CASSLGTTRTDTQYF.